Below, 6 T cell receptor beta chains from the same sample are listed, as sequenced in a study of T cell responses to AZD1222 COVID-19 vaccine. Measured with immunoSEQ multiplex PCR; TCRdb has only the in-frame clones, and not every one. The data hold roughly 140,000 clones, with more than 70% observed a single time. The sample was peripheral blood, taken 28 days after the second AZD1222 dose. These receptors originate from an adult who received the AZD1222 COVID-19 vaccine.

The chain recombines TRBV5-1 with TRBJ2-2; unclear D gene. CDR3 length equals 14 residues. The germline V and J ends were trimmed by 2 bases and 6 bases, with 11 bases remaining between them. CDR1 and CDR2 (germline): SGHRS, YFSETQ. The CDR3 here is CASSFGLGSGELFF. The CDR3 coding sequence is TGCGCCAGCAGCTTTGGCCTCGGTTCCGGGGAGCTGTTTTTT.

V usage is TRBV25-1 and J usage is TRBJ1-1; weak D call: TRBD1 (6 bases). V was pared by 3 bases and J by 4 bases, with 12 bases between. In germline, CDR1 is MGHDK, CDR2 SYGVNS. CDR3 length equals 14 residues. The CDR3 spells CASSDRRGGTEAFF. The DNA for the CDR3 is TGTGCCAGCAGTGATCGGAGGGGGGGCACTGAAGCTTTCTTT.

This clone was seen more than once but under ten times. This rearrangement joins TRBV3-1 (or the pseudogene TRBV3-2) to TRBJ2-1; 11 bases align to TRBD2. V lost 1 base and J lost 3; bases outside the gene matches: 2. This CDR3 spans 16 amino acids. Germline values: CDR1 LGHDT, CDR2 YNNKEL (reference sequence). The CDR3 region is CASSQGGLAVYNEQFF. The DNA for the CDR3 is TGTGCCAGCAGCCAAGGGGGACTAGCGGTCTACAATGAGCAGTTCTTC.

The rearrangement uses TRBV2 and TRBJ1-5; D unresolved. The ends were cut back, 6 bases at V and 0 bases at J, with 21 bases in the middle. The germline gives CDR1 SNHLY, CDR2 FYNNEI. The CDR3 contains 18 residues. The CDR3 here is CASRTQPGSGNSNQPQHF. Here the CDR3 DNA reads TGTGCCAGCAGGACCCAACCGGGATCCGGGAATAGCAATCAGCCCCAGCATTTT. Full variable domain (outside the CDR3, taken from reference TRBV2 and TRBJ1-5): EPEVTQTPSHQVTQMGQEVILRCVPISNHLYFYWYRQILGQKVEFLVSFYNNEISEKSEIFDDQFSVERPDGSNFTLKIRSTKLEDSAMYFCASRTQPGSGNSNQPQHFGDGTRLSIL.

The CDR3 here is CASSLLGNGELFF. The CDR3 DNA sequence: TGTGCCAGCAGTTTATTGGGGAACGGGGAGCTGTTTTTT. The chain links TRBV27 to TRBJ2-2; D unresolved. The CDR3 runs to 13 residues. In germline, CDR1 is MNHEY, CDR2 SMNVEV (reference sequence). Trimming shortened V by 1 base and J by 7 bases, and 7 bases separated the two germline ends.

This clone was detected once. Within the sample, other DNA sequences also encode this same CDR3. CDR3 loop: CAWSVQGGTDTQYF. In DNA, the CDR3 is TGTGCCTGGAGTGTACAGGGAGGCACAGATACGCAGTATTTT. The chain uses TRBV30 and TRBJ2-3, with a possible D match to TRBD1 (6 bases). CDR1 and CDR2 (germline): GTSNPN, SVGIG (reference sequence). The CDR3 is 14 amino acids. Trimming removed 0 bases from V and 1 base from J, with 8 bases in between.